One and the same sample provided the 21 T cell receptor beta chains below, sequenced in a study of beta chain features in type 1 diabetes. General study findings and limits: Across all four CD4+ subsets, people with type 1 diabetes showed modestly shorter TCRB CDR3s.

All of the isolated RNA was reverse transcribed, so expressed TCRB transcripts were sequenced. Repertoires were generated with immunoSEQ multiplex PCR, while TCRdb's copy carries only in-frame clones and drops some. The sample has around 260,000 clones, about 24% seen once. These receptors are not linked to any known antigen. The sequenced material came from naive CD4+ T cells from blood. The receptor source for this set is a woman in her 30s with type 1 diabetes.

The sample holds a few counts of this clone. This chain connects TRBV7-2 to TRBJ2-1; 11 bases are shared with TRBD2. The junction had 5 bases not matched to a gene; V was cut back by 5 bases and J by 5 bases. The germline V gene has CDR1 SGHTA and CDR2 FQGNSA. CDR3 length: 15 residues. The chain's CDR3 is CASSARLAGNNEQFF. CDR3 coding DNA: TGTGCCAGCAGCGCCCGACTAGCGGGAAACAATGAGCAGTTCTTC.

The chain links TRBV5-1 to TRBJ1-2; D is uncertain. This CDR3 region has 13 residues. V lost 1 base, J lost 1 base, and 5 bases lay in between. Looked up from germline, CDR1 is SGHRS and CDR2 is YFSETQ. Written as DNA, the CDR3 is TGCGCCAGCAGCTTGACAGATAACTATGGCTACACCTTC. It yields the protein CASSLTDNYGYTF.

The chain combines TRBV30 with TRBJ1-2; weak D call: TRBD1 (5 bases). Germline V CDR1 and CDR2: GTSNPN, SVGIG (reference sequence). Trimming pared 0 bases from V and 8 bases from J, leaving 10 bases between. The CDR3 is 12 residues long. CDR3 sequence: CAWSVRGRGYTF. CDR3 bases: TGTGCCTGGAGTGTACGGGGGAGGGGCTACACCTTC.

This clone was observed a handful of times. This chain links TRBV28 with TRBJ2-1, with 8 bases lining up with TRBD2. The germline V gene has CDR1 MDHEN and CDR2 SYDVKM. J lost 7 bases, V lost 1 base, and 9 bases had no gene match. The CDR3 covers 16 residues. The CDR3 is CASSLFSLAGPNEQFF. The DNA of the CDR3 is TGTGCCAGCAGTTTATTTTCCCTAGCGGGCCCGAATGAGCAGTTCTTC.

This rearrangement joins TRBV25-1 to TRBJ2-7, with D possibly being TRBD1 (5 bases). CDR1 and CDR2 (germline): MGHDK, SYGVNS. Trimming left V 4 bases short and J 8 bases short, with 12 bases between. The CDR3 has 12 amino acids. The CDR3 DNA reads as TGTGCCAGCAGTGGACATAGGGGCCAGCAGTACTTC. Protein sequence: CASSGHRGQQYF.

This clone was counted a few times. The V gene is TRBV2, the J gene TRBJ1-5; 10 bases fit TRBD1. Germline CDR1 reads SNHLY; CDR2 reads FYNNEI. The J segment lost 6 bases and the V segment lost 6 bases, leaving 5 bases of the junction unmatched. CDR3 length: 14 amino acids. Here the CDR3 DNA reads TGTGCCAGCAGGGGACAGGGGACGGCTCAGCCCCAGCATTTT. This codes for CASRGQGTAQPQHF.

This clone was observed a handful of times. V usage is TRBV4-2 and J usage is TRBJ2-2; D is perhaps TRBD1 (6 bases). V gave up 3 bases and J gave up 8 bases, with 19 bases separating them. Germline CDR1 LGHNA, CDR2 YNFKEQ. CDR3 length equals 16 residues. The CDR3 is CASSQPDTGIGGELFF. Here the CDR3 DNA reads TGTGCCAGCAGCCAGCCGGACACAGGGATAGGAGGGGAGCTGTTTTTT.

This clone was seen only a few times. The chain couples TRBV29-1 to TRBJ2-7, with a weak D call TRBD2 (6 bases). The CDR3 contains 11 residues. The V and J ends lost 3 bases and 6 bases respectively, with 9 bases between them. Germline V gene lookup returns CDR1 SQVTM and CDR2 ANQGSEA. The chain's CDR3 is CSVDSGSEQYF. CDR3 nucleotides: TGCAGCGTTGATTCCGGGAGCGAGCAGTACTTC.

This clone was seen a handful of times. The CDR3 is CSVFRDSSYEQYF. Here the CDR3 DNA reads TGCAGCGTTTTCAGGGACAGCTCCTACGAGCAGTACTTC. The genes are TRBV29-1 and TRBJ2-7, with 7 nucleotides matching TRBD1. Germline CDR1 SQVTM, CDR2 ANQGSEA. J was trimmed by 0 bases and V by 5 bases; bases with no gene match: 4. This CDR3 region has 13 residues.

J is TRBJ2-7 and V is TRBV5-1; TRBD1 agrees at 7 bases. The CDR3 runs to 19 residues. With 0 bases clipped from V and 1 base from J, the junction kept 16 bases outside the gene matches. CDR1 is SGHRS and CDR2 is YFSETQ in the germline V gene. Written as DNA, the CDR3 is TGCGCCAGCAGCTTGGCCGCTGGGGCAAGACAGGGTGCGTCCTACGAGCAGTACTTC. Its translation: CASSLAAGARQGASYEQYF.

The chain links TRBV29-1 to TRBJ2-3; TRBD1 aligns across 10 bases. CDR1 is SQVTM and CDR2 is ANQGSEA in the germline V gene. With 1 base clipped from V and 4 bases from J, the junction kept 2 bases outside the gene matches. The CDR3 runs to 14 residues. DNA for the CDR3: TGCAGCGTTGAAGGACAGGGGGCCTCAGATACGCAGTATTTT. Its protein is CSVEGQGASDTQYF.

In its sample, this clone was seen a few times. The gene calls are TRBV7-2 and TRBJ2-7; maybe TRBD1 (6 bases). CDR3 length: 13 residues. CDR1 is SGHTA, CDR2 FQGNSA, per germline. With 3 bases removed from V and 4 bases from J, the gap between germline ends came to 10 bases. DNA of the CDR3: TGTGCCAGCAGCTTCGGAACAGGGTACGAGCAGTACTTC. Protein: CASSFGTGYEQYF.

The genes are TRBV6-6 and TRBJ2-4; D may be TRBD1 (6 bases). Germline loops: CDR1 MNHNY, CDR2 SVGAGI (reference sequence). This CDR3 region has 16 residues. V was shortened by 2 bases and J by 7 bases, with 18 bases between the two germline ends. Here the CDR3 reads CASSYPSTGIWNIQYF. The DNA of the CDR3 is TGTGCCAGCAGTTACCCCTCTACAGGGATCTGGAACATTCAGTACTTC.

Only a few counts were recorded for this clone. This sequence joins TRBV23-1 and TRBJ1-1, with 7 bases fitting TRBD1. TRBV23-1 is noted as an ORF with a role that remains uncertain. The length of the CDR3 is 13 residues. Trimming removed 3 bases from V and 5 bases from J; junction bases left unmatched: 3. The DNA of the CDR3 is TGCGCCAGCAGTCATGACAGGGAAACTGAAGCTTTCTTT. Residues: CASSHDRETEAFF.

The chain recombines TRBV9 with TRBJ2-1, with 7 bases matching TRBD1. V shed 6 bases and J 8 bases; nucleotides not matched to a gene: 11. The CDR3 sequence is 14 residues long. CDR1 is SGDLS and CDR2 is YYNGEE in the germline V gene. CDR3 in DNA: TGTGCCAGCACGCGACAGGGTAGTAATGATGAGCAGTTCTTC. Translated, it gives CASTRQGSNDEQFF.

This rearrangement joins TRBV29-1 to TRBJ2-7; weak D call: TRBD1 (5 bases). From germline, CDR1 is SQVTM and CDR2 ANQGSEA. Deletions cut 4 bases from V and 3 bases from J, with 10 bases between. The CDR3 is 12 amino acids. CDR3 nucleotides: TGCAGCGTTGTGACAGCTTACTACGAGCAGTACTTC. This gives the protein CSVVTAYYEQYF.

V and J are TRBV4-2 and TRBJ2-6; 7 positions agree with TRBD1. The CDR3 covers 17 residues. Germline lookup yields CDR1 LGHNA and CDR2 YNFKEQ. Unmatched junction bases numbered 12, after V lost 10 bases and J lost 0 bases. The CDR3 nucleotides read TGTGCCACTTCGGATGGACAGGCTAGCTCTGGGGCCAACGTCCTGACTTTC. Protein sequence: CATSDGQASSGANVLTF.

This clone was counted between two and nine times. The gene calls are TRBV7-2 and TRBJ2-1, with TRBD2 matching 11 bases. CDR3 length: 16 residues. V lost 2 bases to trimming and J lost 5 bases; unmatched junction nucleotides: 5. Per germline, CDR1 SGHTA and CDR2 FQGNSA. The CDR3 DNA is TGTGCCAGCAGCTTAACGGCTAGCGGGAGGAACAATGAGCAGTTCTTC. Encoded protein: CASSLTASGRNNEQFF.

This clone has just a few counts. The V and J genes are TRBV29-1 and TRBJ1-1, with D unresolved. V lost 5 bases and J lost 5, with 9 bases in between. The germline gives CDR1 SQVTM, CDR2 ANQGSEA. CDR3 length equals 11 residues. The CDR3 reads CSVFFRTEAFF. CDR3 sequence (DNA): TGCAGCGTTTTTTTCAGAACTGAAGCTTTCTTT.

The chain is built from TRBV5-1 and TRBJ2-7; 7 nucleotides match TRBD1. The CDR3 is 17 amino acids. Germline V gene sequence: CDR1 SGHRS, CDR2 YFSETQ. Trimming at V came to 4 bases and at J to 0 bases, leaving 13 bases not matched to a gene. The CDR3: CASSPPGGSLSSYEQYF. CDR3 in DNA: TGCGCCAGCAGCCCCCCAGGGGGTTCGCTGTCCTCCTACGAGCAGTACTTC.

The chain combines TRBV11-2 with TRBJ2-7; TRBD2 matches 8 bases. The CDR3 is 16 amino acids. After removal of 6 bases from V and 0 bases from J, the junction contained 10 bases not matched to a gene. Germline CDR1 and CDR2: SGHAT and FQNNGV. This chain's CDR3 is CASRPGERESSYEQYF. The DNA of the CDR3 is TGTGCCAGCAGACCAGGCGAGCGGGAGAGCTCCTACGAGCAGTACTTC.